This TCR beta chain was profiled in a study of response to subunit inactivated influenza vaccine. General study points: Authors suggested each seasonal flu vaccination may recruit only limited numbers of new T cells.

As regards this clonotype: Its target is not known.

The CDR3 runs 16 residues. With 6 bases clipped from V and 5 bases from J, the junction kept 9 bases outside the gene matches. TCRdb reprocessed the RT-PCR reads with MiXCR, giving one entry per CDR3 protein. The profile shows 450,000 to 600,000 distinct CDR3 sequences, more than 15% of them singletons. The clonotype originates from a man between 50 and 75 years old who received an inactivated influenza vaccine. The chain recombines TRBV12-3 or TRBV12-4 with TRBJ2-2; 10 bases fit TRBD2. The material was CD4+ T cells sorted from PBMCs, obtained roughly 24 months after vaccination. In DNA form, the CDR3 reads TGTGCCAGCAGCGGGAGCGGGGGGGCCTTAACCGGGGAGCTGTTTTTT. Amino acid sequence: CASSGSGGALTGELFF.